This passage covers 12 T cell receptor beta chains from one sample sequenced in a study of T cell clonality in common variable immunodeficiency. Assay: immunoSEQ multiplex PCR; the TCRdb copy retains only in-frame clones and omits some. The table lists about 52,000 clones, with no singletons. The sequencing sample was made of peripheral blood mononuclear cells. The receptors shown here come from a person aged 18 to 70 in good health.

This clone was seen a few times. From the germline J gene comes the end of the CDR3, since the read stops 3 residues before it. This rearrangement joins TRBV7-3 to TRBJ2-3; 7 bases line up with TRBD2. Losses at the gene ends were 5 bases for V and 1 base for J; bases not matched to a gene: 6. CDR1 is SGHTA and CDR2 is FQGTGA in the germline V gene. CDR3 length: 15 amino acids. CDR3 bases read: TGTGCCAGCAGCCTCCTTGGGGGGGGCACAGATACG. Translated: CASSLLGGGTDT. The entire CDR3 is CASSLLGGGTDTQYF. The whole variable domain, filled in from reference TRBV7-3 and TRBJ2-3, reads GAGVSQTPSNKVTEKGKYVELRCDPISGHTALYWYRQSLGQGPEFLIYFQGTGAADDSGLPNDRFFAVRPEGSVSTLKIQRTERGDSAVYLCASSLLGGGTDTQYFGPGTRLTVL.

This clone occurred a few times. This CDR3 reads CASGWDRGNTEAFF. CDR3 bases read: TGTGCCAGCGGTTGGGACAGGGGGAACACTGAA. V and J are TRBV5-8 and TRBJ1-1; 10 bases are shared with TRBD1. The read stops 3 residues short of the end of the CDR3; the missing end is completed from the germline J gene. Germline-derived CDR1 and CDR2 are SGHTS and YDEGEE. The CDR3 is 14 residues long. The ends lost 7 bases at V and 1 base at J; junction bases unmatched: 4.

This clone was seen many times. The read ends 3 residues shy of where the CDR3 ends; the end is completed using the germline J gene. The rearrangement joins TRBV6-2 or TRBV6-3 to TRBJ2-1; maybe TRBD1 (6 bases). The CDR3 totals 16 residues. Germline CDR1 MNHEY, CDR2 SVGEGT. V was shortened by 6 bases and J by 3 bases, with 18 bases between the two germline ends. The CDR3 is CASRQTNRVIYNEQFF. CDR3 DNA, as far as it was read: TGTGCCAGCAGACAAACCAACAGGGTCATCTACAATGAG.

This clone came up many times. The read ends 3 residues before the CDR3 terminus; that terminus is restored from the germline J gene. The chain recombines TRBV18 with TRBJ2-2; D remains unclear. The CDR3 is 16 amino acids. The germline V and J ends were trimmed by 1 base and 0 bases, with 9 bases remaining between them. Germline V gene lookup returns CDR1 KGHSH and CDR2 LQKENI. The CDR3 loop is CASSPRGTANTGELFF. The part of the CDR3 DNA that was read is TGTGCCAGCTCACCACGAGGCACAGCGAACACCGGGGAG. Complete variable domain (other parts from reference TRBV18 and TRBJ2-2): NAGVMQNPRHLVRRRGQEARLRCSPMKGHSHVYWYRQLPEEGLKFMVYLQKENIIDESGMPKERFSAEFPKEGPSILRIQQVVRGDSAAYFCASSPRGTANTGELFFGEGSRLTVL.

Worth noting for this clone: The observed sequence ends 3 residues before the CDR3 terminus, with the missing tail filled in from the germline J gene. This chain connects TRBV5-1 to TRBJ2-7, with 9 positions matching TRBD2. Losses at the gene ends were 2 bases for V and 6 bases for J; bases not matched to a gene: 3. The CDR3 contains 13 residues. The germline V gene encodes CDR1 SGHRS and CDR2 YFSETQ. The sequenced part of the CDR3 DNA is TGCGCCAGCAGCTTCGGTAGCGGGAGCGAG. It yields the protein CASSFGSGSE. The whole CDR3 protein reads CASSFGSGSEQYF. Full variable domain (remainder filled in from reference TRBV5-1 and TRBJ2-7): KAGVTQTPRYLIKTRGQQVTLSCSPISGHRSVSWYQQTPGQGLQFLFEYFSETQRNKGNFPGRFSGRQFSNSRSEMNVSTLELGDSALYLCASSFGSGSEQYFGPGTRLTVT.

This clone has ten or more counts. The read halts 3 residues ahead of the CDR3 end, with the missing end drawn from the germline J gene. The chain uses TRBV5-1 and TRBJ1-2, with 8 bases fitting TRBD1. The CDR3 contains 14 residues. Germline CDR1 reads SGHRS; CDR2 reads YFSETQ. CDR3 bases read: TGCGCCAGCAGCGAGTGGACAGGGAGTCAGGGC. It translates to CASSEWTGSQG. The complete CDR3 sequence is CASSEWTGSQGYTF.

At least ten counts were recorded for this clone. The DNA ends 3 residues before the CDR3 does, and the rest of the CDR3 is filled in from the germline J gene. The chain has TRBV2 and TRBJ2-5; TRBD2 is a possible D gene (6 bases). With 0 bases removed from V and 6 bases from J, the gap between germline ends came to 20 bases. This CDR3 comprises 17 residues. Germline CDR1 and CDR2: SNHLY and FYNNEI. CDR3 region: CASSEALEEGPLKTQYF. CDR3 bases read: TGTGCCAGCAGTGAAGCGCTCGAGGAGGGCCCTCTAAAGACC.

This clone has ten or more counts. The sequenced fragment ends 3 residues before the CDR3 boundary, so the rest is inferred from the germline J gene. The chain couples TRBV20-1 to TRBJ1-1; 7 positions match TRBD1. V trimming: 2 bases; J trimming: 0 bases; junction bases outside the gene matches: 3. Germline V gene data show CDR1 as DFQATT and CDR2 as SNEGSKA (reference sequence). This CDR3 has 14 amino acids. This chain's CDR3 is CSARLQGLNTEAFF. Partial CDR3 DNA: TGCAGTGCTAGATTACAGGGGTTGAACACTGAA.

This clone was picked up many times. The CDR3 end falls 3 residues outside the read, so it is completed with the germline J gene. The chain combines TRBV20-1 with TRBJ2-3; D is unclear. CDR3 length equals 13 residues. CDR1 and CDR2 (germline): DFQATT, SNEGSKA (reference sequence). V gave up 3 bases and J gave up 1 base, with 8 bases separating them. The sequenced CDR3 bases are TGCAGTGCTAGTTCATCGGGCACAGATACG. This gives the protein CSASSSGTDT. In full, the CDR3 is CSASSSGTDTQYF.

This clone was recorded a few times. Read sequence stops 3 residues before the CDR3 end, and the germline J gene provides the missing end. V and J are TRBV7-2 and TRBJ2-2, with D perhaps TRBD1 (6 bases). CDR3 length equals 15 residues. Germline V gene lookup returns CDR1 SGHTA and CDR2 FQGNSA. The CDR3 region is CASSLVRGEGEKLFF. Partial CDR3 DNA: TGTGCCAGCAGCTTAGTCAGGGGCGAGGGGGAAAAG.

There are many counts of this clone. Read sequence stops 3 residues before the CDR3 end, and the germline J gene provides the missing end. This chain connects TRBV20-1 to TRBJ1-2; TRBD1 matches 7 bases. J was trimmed by 5 bases and V by 3 bases; bases with no gene match: 21. The CDR3 has 18 amino acids. In germline, CDR1 is DFQATT, CDR2 SNEGSKA (reference sequence). The sequenced part of the CDR3 DNA is TGCAGTGCTAGTCCAACCCCCCCAACAGGGGAGGGTCGGTATGGC. It codes for CSASPTPPTGEGRYG. The whole CDR3 reads CSASPTPPTGEGRYGYTF.

In its sample, this clone was seen many times. The CDR3 is cut off 3 residues early in the read; its end comes from the germline J gene. This rearrangement joins TRBV28 to TRBJ2-7; TRBD1 matches 7 bases. Germline values: CDR1 MDHEN, CDR2 SYDVKM. V was pared by 10 bases and J by 3 bases, with 12 bases of the junction left unmatched. The CDR3 has 14 residues. The CDR3 protein is CATQETGLGYEQYF. The part of the CDR3 DNA that was read is TGTGCCACCCAAGAGACAGGGTTAGGCTACGAG.